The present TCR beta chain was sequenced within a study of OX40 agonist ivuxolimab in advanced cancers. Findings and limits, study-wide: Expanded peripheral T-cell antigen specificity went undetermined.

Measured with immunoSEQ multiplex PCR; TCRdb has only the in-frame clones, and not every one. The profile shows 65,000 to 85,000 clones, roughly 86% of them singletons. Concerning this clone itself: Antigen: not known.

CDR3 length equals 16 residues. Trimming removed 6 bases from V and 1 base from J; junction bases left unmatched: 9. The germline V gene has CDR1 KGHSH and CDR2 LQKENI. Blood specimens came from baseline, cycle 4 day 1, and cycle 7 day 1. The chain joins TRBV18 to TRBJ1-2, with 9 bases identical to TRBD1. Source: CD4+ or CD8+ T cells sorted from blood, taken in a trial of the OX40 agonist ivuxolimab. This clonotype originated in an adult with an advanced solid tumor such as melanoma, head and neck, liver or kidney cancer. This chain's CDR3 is CASSPIWTGDNYGYTF. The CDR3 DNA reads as TGTGCCAGCTCCCCAATTTGGACAGGGGATAACTATGGCTACACCTTC.